The TCR beta chain under discussion was sequenced for a study of cytomegalovirus exposure and HLA in healthy donors. Findings and caveats of the study: Across all donors, roughly uniform sequencing depth was an assumption of the presence/absence analyses. Later analysis identified a missense DCLRE1C variant that was linked to TCR beta V- and J-gene trimming. According to reports, the classifier identified cytomegalovirus status with high specificity and sensitivity. Later analysis suggested links between common viral pathogens and several top significant clusters.

The CDR3 covers 16 residues. Germline CDR1 SEHNR, CDR2 FQNEAQ (reference sequence). Trimming pared 3 bases from V and 1 base from J, leaving 13 bases between. 13 Jbeta primers and 60 Vbeta primers were used for the PCR. The protocol was immunoSEQ multiplex PCR, while the TCRdb copy is restricted to in-frame clones and leaves out a portion. This sample has around 190,000 clones, with 70% to 80% found just once. A remark on this clone: Its target is unknown.

Sequencing was done on a sample of PBMCs. The source is a woman aged 30 to 39 in good health and CMV-seropositive. The rearrangement joins TRBV7-9 to TRBJ1-3; D call uncertain. As DNA, the CDR3 is TGTGCCAGCAGCTTCCTTGGGCCACGTTCTGGAAACACCATATATTTT. As protein: CASSFLGPRSGNTIYF.